This TCR beta chain is drawn from a study of CD8 T cells in Susac syndrome. The authors carried out high-throughput sequencing of TCR beta. They applied it to CD8+ and CD4+ T cells obtained from blood. The controls were healthy donors who were matched for age and sex. TEMRA cells were FACS-enriched and CD8+ and CD4+ T cells negatively isolated. With random hexamers, reverse transcription was performed on about 0.5 to 1 ug of RNA. Amplification of TCR beta CDR3 used immunoSEQ multiplex PCR across 54 Vbeta and 13 Jbeta. TCRdb processed the immunoSEQ multiplex PCR reads anew with MiXCR; each CDR3 protein has one entry. Here the sample spans roughly 50,000 distinct CDR3 sequences, 93% being singletons. After removal of 6 bases from V and 4 bases from J, the junction contained 5 bases not matched to a gene. CDR1 and CDR2 (germline): SGDLS, YYNGEE. This CDR3 is 14 amino acids long.

This rearrangement joins TRBV9 to TRBJ2-2; 8 positions agree with TRBD1. Sequences were obtained from CD8+ T cells from PBMCs. The clonotype comes from a human donor in good health. The chain's CDR3 is CASTRTGSTGELFF. The CDR3, as DNA: TGTGCCAGCACTAGGACAGGGAGCACCGGGGAGCTGTTTTTT.